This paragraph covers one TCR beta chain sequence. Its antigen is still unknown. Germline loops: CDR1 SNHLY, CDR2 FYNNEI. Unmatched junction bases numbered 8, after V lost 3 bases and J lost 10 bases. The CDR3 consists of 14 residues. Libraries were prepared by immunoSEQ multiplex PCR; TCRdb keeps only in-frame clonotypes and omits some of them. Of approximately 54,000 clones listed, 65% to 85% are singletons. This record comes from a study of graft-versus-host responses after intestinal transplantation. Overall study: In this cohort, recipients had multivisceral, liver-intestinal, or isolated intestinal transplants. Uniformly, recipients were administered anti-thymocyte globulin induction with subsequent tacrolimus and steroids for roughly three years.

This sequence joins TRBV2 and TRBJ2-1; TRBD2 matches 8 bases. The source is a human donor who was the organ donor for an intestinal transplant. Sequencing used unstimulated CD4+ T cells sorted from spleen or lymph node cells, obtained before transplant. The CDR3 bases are TGTGCCAGCAGTGAGGATCTTAGCGGGACCGAGCAGTTCTTC. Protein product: CASSEDLSGTEQFF.